Below, 5 T cell receptor beta chains from the same sample are listed, as sequenced in a study of blood T cell repertoires in COVID-19. Here immunoSEQ multiplex PCR was the method, and the copy in TCRdb shows in-frame clones only, minus some. The profile shows 250,000 to 400,000 clones, about nine tenths of them singletons. Source material: peripheral blood. The receptors derive from a woman aged 25-40 years with COVID-19, enrolled during active disease.

The gene calls are TRBV11-2 and TRBJ1-6; D is possibly TRBD1 (5 bases). The CDR3 contains 18 residues. Germline V lookup: CDR1 SGHAT, CDR2 FQNNGV. V shed 5 bases and J shed 0 bases, with 17 bases lying between them. The CDR3 DNA sequence: TGTGCCAGCAGCAGAGTATTACAGGTCGGCTCCTATAATTCACCCCTCCACTTT. It specifies CASSRVLQVGSYNSPLHF.

The chain carries TRBV27 and TRBJ1-6; 7 positions agree with TRBD1. V trimming: 3 bases; J trimming: 7 bases; junction bases outside the gene matches: 3. Germline CDR1 MNHEY, CDR2 SMNVEV (reference sequence). This CDR3 has 14 amino acids. CDR3 sequence: CASSFRDRNSPLHF. CDR3 bases: TGTGCCAGCAGTTTCCGGGACAGAAATTCACCCCTCCACTTT.

The chain links TRBV9 to TRBJ1-4, with 8 positions matching TRBD1. CDR1 is SGDLS and CDR2 is YYNGEE in the germline V gene. The CDR3 has 14 residues. The J segment lost 6 bases and the V segment lost 6 bases, leaving 7 bases of the junction unmatched. The CDR3 nucleotides read TGTGCCAGCAACACAGGGGGGGTTTATGAAAAACTGTTTTTT. Translated, it gives CASNTGGVYEKLFF.

The rearrangement uses TRBV6-4 and TRBJ1-1; D perhaps matches TRBD1 (5 bases). Germline V lookup: CDR1 MRHNA, CDR2 SNTAGT. This CDR3 has 14 residues. V was clipped by 6 bases and J by 1 base, with 12 bases between them. The CDR3 coding sequence is TGTGCCAGCAGCCCTGGAACAGGGAACACTGAAGCTTTCTTT. Translation: CASSPGTGNTEAFF.

The V call is TRBV5-6, the J call TRBJ1-2; 11 bases map to TRBD1. V lost 2 bases, J lost 7 bases, and 13 bases stayed unmatched. Germline V gives CDR1 SGHDT, CDR2 YYEEEE. This CDR3 is built from 17 residues. The CDR3 DNA reads as TGTGCCAGCAGCTTCGGACAGGGGGCTATCTCCGAGTTTGGCTACACCTTC. This gives the protein CASSFGQGAISEFGYTF.